One sample yielded the 24 T cell receptor beta chains listed below, sequenced in a study of blood T cell repertoires in COVID-19. Here immunoSEQ multiplex PCR was the method, and the copy in TCRdb shows in-frame clones only, minus some. Seen here are 100,000 to 150,000 clones, around 81% observed once, and the top ten hold about 18%. The sample consisted of peripheral blood. The receptors here all came from a man aged 30-40 years with COVID-19, enrolled during active disease.

This chain uses TRBV19 with TRBJ1-5; weak D call: TRBD1 (6 bases). This CDR3 is 12 amino acids long. CDR1 is LNHDA, CDR2 SQIVND, per germline (reference sequence). V was trimmed by 10 bases and J by 7 bases, leaving 14 bases between them. CDR3 sequence reads: CATGVQGQPQHF. The CDR3 bases are TGTGCCACCGGGGTGCAGGGGCAGCCCCAGCATTTT. The full variable domain, its missing parts supplied by reference TRBV19 and TRBJ1-5, is DGGITQSPKYLFRKEGQNVTLSCEQNLNHDAMYWYRQDPGQGLRLIYYSQIVNDFQKGDIAEGYSVSREKKESFPLTVTSAQKNPTAFYLCATGVQGQPQHFGDGTRLSIL.

The chain employs TRBV19 and TRBJ1-2; 8 bases fit TRBD1. The CDR3 has 13 residues. V was clipped by 5 bases and J by 4 bases; unmatched bases: 3. CDR1 and CDR2 from the germline V gene are LNHDA and SQIVND (reference sequence). This CDR3 is CASSFGQGYGYTF. The DNA of the CDR3 is TGTGCCAGTAGTTTTGGACAGGGCTATGGCTACACCTTC.

V usage is TRBV24-1 and J usage is TRBJ2-3; TRBD2 is a possible D gene (6 bases). The CDR3 length is 15 residues. V gave up 5 bases and J gave up 2 bases, with 13 bases separating them. Germline V gives CDR1 KGHDR, CDR2 SFDVKD. The CDR3 bases are TGTGCCACCAGTGGCAAGGGGAGGTACACAGATACGCAGTATTTT. It specifies CATSGKGRYTDTQYF.

CDR3: CASSWTGTGGGYTF. The DNA of the CDR3 is TGTGCCAGCAGTTGGACCGGGACAGGGGGAGGCTACACCTTC. The J gene is TRBJ1-2, the V gene TRBV6-2 or TRBV6-3, with TRBD1 matching 11 bases. This CDR3 has 14 amino acids. The V gene's germline CDR1 is MNHEY and CDR2 SVGEGT. J gave up 8 bases and V 4 bases, and 6 bases lay outside the gene matches.

The chain carries TRBV28 and TRBJ1-6, with D uncertain. Trimming took off 2 bases at V and 0 bases at J, with 17 bases between the two ends. Germline CDR1 and CDR2: MDHEN and SYDVKM. This CDR3 region has 19 residues. Here the CDR3 DNA reads TGTGCCAGCAGTTTACGCACCTGGGGAGGGAGCTCCTATAATTCACCCCTCCACTTT. Translated: CASSLRTWGGSSYNSPLHF.

V usage is TRBV28 and J usage is TRBJ1-1; D is unclear. CDR1 and CDR2 from the germline V gene are MDHEN and SYDVKM. Between the trimmed V and J ends, which lost 6 bases and 1 base, there was a span of 18 bases. The CDR3 is 16 residues long. CDR3 region: CASRAGRWGGNTEAFF. CDR3 sequence (DNA): TGTGCCAGCAGGGCCGGACGTTGGGGAGGGAACACTGAAGCTTTCTTT.

The V call is TRBV5-1, the J call TRBJ1-2; 12 positions agree with TRBD1. The trim removed 4 bases at V and 6 bases at J, leaving 7 bases unmatched. The CDR3 totals 15 residues. Per the germline V gene, CDR1 is SGHRS and CDR2 is YFSETQ. CDR3 sequence (DNA): TGCGCCAGCAGCCCCAGGGACAGGGGGCGGAATGGCTACACCTTC. It yields the protein CASSPRDRGRNGYTF.

The table lists this clone with a few counts. This chain joins TRBV6-5 and TRBJ1-6; D is undetermined. Germline V lookup: CDR1 MNHEY, CDR2 SVGAGI. The CDR3 totals 15 residues. V lost 0 bases to trimming and J lost 5 bases, with 8 bases between them. CDR3 DNA sequence: TGTGCCAGCAGTTACTCTGAACCTAATAATTCACCCCTCCACTTT. This codes for CASSYSEPNNSPLHF.

This chain connects TRBV3-1 (or the pseudogene TRBV3-2) to TRBJ1-2; 10 nucleotides match TRBD1. Germline V gene data show CDR1 as LGHDT and CDR2 as YNNKEL (reference sequence). The CDR3 extends over 18 amino acids. V was clipped by 0 bases and J by 1 base; unmatched bases: 8. The CDR3 DNA reads TGTGCCAGCAGCCAAGATGTCGACAGGACAGGGGGTAACTATGGCTACACCTTC. It yields the protein CASSQDVDRTGGNYGYTF.

In its sample, this clone was seen once. The chain combines TRBV4-1 with TRBJ2-4, with a tentative D call TRBD1 (6 bases). The CDR3 totals 18 residues. V dropped 1 base and J dropped 1 base, with 17 bases sitting between them. Germline loops: CDR1 MGHRA, CDR2 YSYEKL. The CDR3 sequence: CASSQGTPGDRAKNIQYF. The CDR3, as DNA: TGCGCCAGCAGCCAAGGAACACCGGGTGACAGGGCCAAAAACATTCAGTACTTC.

This clone was seen a single time. This chain links TRBV30 with TRBJ1-4; possible D gene TRBD1, 5 bases. The germline V gene encodes CDR1 GTSNPN and CDR2 SVGIG (reference sequence). V lost 3 bases, J lost 5 bases, and 19 bases lay in between. The CDR3 has 16 amino acids. CDR3 amino acids: CAWRAPGFERNEKLFF. As DNA, the CDR3 is TGTGCCTGGAGAGCCCCAGGGTTTGAAAGGAATGAAAAACTGTTTTTT. The full variable domain, its missing parts supplied by reference TRBV30 and TRBJ1-4, is SQTIHQWPATLVQPVGSPLSLECTVEGTSNPNLYWYRQAAGRGLQLLFYSVGIGQISSEVPQNLSASRPQDRQFILSSKKLLLSDSGFYLCAWRAPGFERNEKLFFGSGTQLSVL.

This chain links TRBV4-1 with TRBJ1-2; no firm D call. The CDR3 loop spans 15 amino acids. From germline, CDR1 is MGHRA and CDR2 YSYEKL. V lost 4 bases, J lost 5 bases, and 17 bases lay in between. Here the CDR3 DNA reads TGCGCCAGCAGCCCCTCGACGTACGAGGGTTATGGCTACACCTTC. Protein product: CASSPSTYEGYGYTF.

The V call is TRBV19, the J call TRBJ1-1, with TRBD1 identical over 7 bases. Germline values: CDR1 LNHDA, CDR2 SQIVND (reference sequence). With V trimmed by 6 bases and J by 6 bases, 13 bases remained unmatched. The CDR3 is made up of 15 amino acids. The CDR3 loop reads CASRTLLGGAAEAFF. The DNA for the CDR3 is TGTGCCAGTAGAACCCTTTTAGGGGGCGCAGCTGAAGCTTTCTTT.

A single count supports this clone. This chain joins TRBV19 and TRBJ2-2; D gene ambiguous. The CDR3 has 15 amino acids. Germline CDR1 and CDR2: LNHDA and SQIVND (reference sequence). V was trimmed by 4 bases and J by 1 base, leaving 10 bases between them. DNA for the CDR3: TGTGCCAGTAGTAGAGCCTACTTGAACACCGGGGAGCTGTTTTTT. Protein product: CASSRAYLNTGELFF.

The V gene is TRBV19, the J gene TRBJ1-2; D is unresolved. The ends were cut back, 6 bases at V and 4 bases at J, with 9 bases in the middle. CDR3 length: 12 residues. Looked up from germline, CDR1 is LNHDA and CDR2 is SQIVND (reference sequence). The chain's CDR3 is CASRSGFYGYTF. Here the CDR3 DNA reads TGTGCCAGTAGGTCGGGGTTCTATGGCTACACCTTC.

J is TRBJ1-4 and V is TRBV12-5, with a tentative D call TRBD1 (5 bases). Trimming removed 11 bases from V and 8 bases from J, with 21 bases in between. The CDR3 sequence is 14 residues long. Germline loops: CDR1 LGHNT, CDR2 FRNRAP. The CDR3 here is CAVKLIRGLEKLFF. CDR3 DNA: TGTGCTGTGAAACTGATTCGGGGGTTGGAAAAACTGTTTTTT.

This clone occurred once. CDR3 region: CASSEFAGVGTGELFF. The DNA of the CDR3 is TGTGCCAGCAGTGAATTTGCGGGAGTGGGGACCGGGGAGCTGTTTTTT. The J gene is TRBJ2-2, the V gene TRBV6-1; 7 bases match TRBD2. This CDR3 comprises 16 residues. The V and J ends lost 2 bases and 5 bases, in that order; junction bases with no gene match: 8. Germline V gene lookup returns CDR1 MNHNS and CDR2 SASEGT.

This clone was detected only a few times. The genes are TRBV28 and TRBJ2-7, with unresolved D. The germline gives CDR1 MDHEN, CDR2 SYDVKM. The CDR3 length is 11 residues. Deletions cut 2 bases from V and 7 bases from J, with 6 bases between. CDR3 sequence: CASSLQVEQYF. In nucleotides, the CDR3 is TGTGCCAGCAGTTTACAGGTAGAGCAGTACTTC.

The CDR3 loop reads CASSLEGGQGTGELFF. The CDR3, as DNA: TGTGCCAGCAGCTTAGAAGGGGGACAGGGGACCGGGGAGCTGTTTTTT. The rearrangement joins TRBV7-9 to TRBJ2-2, with 10 nucleotides matching TRBD1. CDR1 SEHNR and CDR2 FQNEAQ come from the germline V gene (reference sequence). The V and J ends lost 1 base and 5 bases, in that order; junction bases with no gene match: 4. The CDR3 has 16 residues. Using reference TRBV7-9 and TRBJ2-2 for the parts outside the CDR3, the full variable domain is DTGVSQNPRHKITKRGQNVTFRCDPISEHNRLYWYRQTLGQGPEFLTYFQNEAQLEKSRLLSDRFSAERPKGSFSTLEIQRTEQGDSAMYLCASSLEGGQGTGELFFGEGSRLTVL.

Only one count was recorded for this clone. This sequence joins TRBV19 and TRBJ1-1; no clear D. The V end lost 5 bases, the J end lost 7 bases, and 11 bases lay between the germline ends. Germline V CDR1 and CDR2: LNHDA, SQIVND (reference sequence). The CDR3 loop spans 12 amino acids. CDR3 coding DNA: TGTGCCAGTAGTGTGCCAGGTATTGAAGCTTTCTTT. Protein: CASSVPGIEAFF.

The V call is TRBV27, the J call TRBJ2-7; no clear D gene. With 4 bases removed from V and 5 bases from J, the gap between germline ends came to 15 bases. The CDR3 length is 14 residues. From germline, CDR1 is MNHEY and CDR2 SMNVEV (reference sequence). CDR3 loop: CASSSATAGHEQYF. In nucleotides, the CDR3 is TGTGCCAGCAGTTCAGCTACAGCAGGCCACGAGCAGTACTTC.

There are a few counts of this clone. The rearrangement uses TRBV5-1 and TRBJ2-3; TRBD1 agrees at 8 bases. CDR3 size: 14 residues. V dropped 5 bases and J dropped 1; count of bases not matched to a gene: 3. Germline V gives CDR1 SGHRS, CDR2 YFSETQ. The CDR3 reads CASRTGDGTDTQYF. The DNA for the CDR3 is TGCGCCAGCAGGACAGGGGATGGCACAGATACGCAGTATTTT.

This rearrangement joins TRBV11-3 to TRBJ2-1; the match to TRBD1 covers 8 bases. Losses at the gene ends were 5 bases for V and 7 bases for J; bases not matched to a gene: 10. The CDR3 loop spans 15 amino acids. The germline gives CDR1 SGHNT, CDR2 YENEEA. The CDR3, as DNA: TGTGCCAGCAGCGTCGGCGCAGGGGGCTTAAATGAGCAGTTCTTC. Encoded protein: CASSVGAGGLNEQFF.

The V call is TRBV27, the J call TRBJ2-1; D perhaps matches TRBD2 (7 bases). Trimming took off 8 bases at V and 5 bases at J, with 16 bases between the two ends. There are 14 residues in the CDR3. The germline CDR1 and CDR2 sequences are MNHEY and SMNVEV (reference sequence). As DNA, the CDR3 is TGTGCCAGCTGGGTAGGGAGGGACAACAATGAGCAGTTCTTC. It is translated as CASWVGRDNNEQFF.